This TCR beta chain was profiled in a study of T cell responses to AZD1222 COVID-19 vaccine (dated by TCRdb to about 2021). In terms of the full investigation: AZD1222 recipients given second doses at about 4 weeks or at about 12 weeks were pooled, since spike-specific TCR depth and breadth were not found to differ between the two schedules. TCR sequencing covered 230 to 250 trial participants: some 210 given two doses of AZD1222 and approximately 25 given two doses of MenACWY control vaccine. Trial participants were enrolled by age into subgroups of 18-55, 56-69 and 70-plus years, and roughly 150, 30 and 60 TCR-sequenced participants, respectively, were included in these subgroups.

Of note for this clone: Its antigen has not been determined. No clone much larger than this one lies a single base away; base qualities are absent.

The CDR3 regions of human TCRbeta chains were analyzed by immunosequencing. On the study's bioinformatics: TCRs in the repertoires were matched against a reference library of SARS-CoV-2-specific TCRs that had been generated with the MIRA antigen-specificity platform. Breadth was defined as the fraction of unique TCRs that were SARS-CoV-2-associated, and depth was defined as the fraction of total T cells that were SARS-CoV-2-associated. Using the MIRA data, every spike-specific TCR was mapped to the spike region that the TCR reacted to and assigned to either a CD4 or a CD8 class. Log10-transformed breadth and depth values were compared by one-way ANOVA with Sidak's multiple comparisons tests. TCRdb limited this immuneACCESS table to in-frame rearrangements with V and J called. A share of clones is missing; checked studies link under half to unresolved V genes, and the rest is unexplained. V and J calls and clone size are those listed in that table; D and trimming were worked out from the DNA. The sample table lists 90,000 to 150,000 clones, approximately 89% of them with a count of one. The ten largest clonotypes hold roughly 4.7% of the sample.

V is shortened by 0 bases, J by 6 bases, and the region joining them spans 14 bases. Its CDR3 holds 15 amino acids, cysteine through phenylalanine. Left in the record is the CDR3 DNA by itself, 45 bases read in frame from the first base. CDR1 is given as SGHTA and CDR2 as FQGNSA, both from the germline V gene. The time point label, as the study defines it: baseline before first vaccination. Vaccinee samples were obtained from the UK trials COV001 and COV002, which included a single-blind randomized controlled phase 2/3 trial of AZD1222 (ChAdOx1 nCoV-19) in healthy adults. For TCRbeta chain sequencing, PBMC samples were collected from trial participants at day 0 and at day 28 after the second dose. The full study reports these points: Vaccine-associated CD4 TCRs spanned the whole spike protein, with dominant responses in regions 160-218 and 743-854. No day 14 peak-response samples were available, so repertoires were characterized only after the peak T cell response. Conclusions about previously exposed vaccinees are limited because only five to seven AZD1222 recipients were SARS-CoV-2 seropositive at baseline. The 56-69-year group was small, and its depth increase did not reach significance, likely because of low power. After two AZD1222 doses, spike-specific TCR breadth and depth were significantly higher than at day 0 and than in MenACWY recipients. Participants were mostly white British and included more females than males, and it was suggested by the authors that clonal diversity may have been underestimated. Reportedly, close to half of the unique spike-specific TCRs recognized epitopes lying outside the regions that are mutated in the B.1.351 and B.1.1.7 variants.

The chain joins TRBV7-2 to TRBJ2-5; the D gene identity is not certain. The material sequenced was peripheral blood, taken on day 0 of AZD1222 vaccination. The receptor's source is an adult in good health. The sequenced DNA is TGTGCCAGCAGCTTAGCCCCCTTCTTTGGGAAGACCCAGTACTTC. Its amino acids are CASSLAPFFGKTQYF.